The 16 T cell receptor beta chains below all came from one sample that was sequenced in a study of T-cell memory formation after mild COVID-19. TCRdb re-called the 5' RACE reads through MiXCR, storing one row per CDR3 protein. The sample carries approximately 570,000 distinct CDR3 sequences, about a sixth recorded once. Sequenced: PBMCs or a T cell subset sorted from them (not recorded which). These receptors originate from an adult woman who had mild COVID-19 (a few samples of this study predate the infection). Cell type and time point are not known.

The chain joins TRBV6-5 to TRBJ1-2; 9 nucleotides line up with TRBD1. The V gene's germline CDR1 is MNHEY and CDR2 SVGAGI. Unmatched junction bases numbered 3, after V lost 0 bases and J lost 7 bases. The CDR3 has 14 residues. The CDR3 nucleotides read TGTGCCAGCAGTTACTCGACAGGGGGATCTGGCTACACCTTC. Amino acids: CASSYSTGGSGYTF.

The chain joins TRBV5-1 to TRBJ2-4; D unresolved. The V end was cut by 0 bases, the J end by 0 bases, with 7 bases between. CDR1 SGHRS and CDR2 YFSETQ come from the germline V gene. There are 15 residues in the CDR3. CDR3 residues: CASSLGPKAKNIQYF. The CDR3 DNA follows: TGCGCCAGCAGCTTGGGCCCCAAAGCCAAAAACATTCAGTACTTC.

V usage is TRBV19 and J usage is TRBJ1-1; D possibly corresponds to TRBD1 (6 bases). Germline-derived CDR1 and CDR2 are LNHDA and SQIVND (reference sequence). The CDR3 spans 11 residues. CDR3 in amino acids: CASGGGLEAFF. The CDR3, as DNA: TGTGCTTCCGGAGGGGGGCTAGAAGCTTTCTTT.

The chain employs TRBV6-2 or TRBV6-3 and TRBJ2-7, with 9 bases fitting TRBD2. This CDR3 is 13 amino acids long. The J segment lost 7 bases and the V segment lost 8 bases, leaving 9 bases of the junction unmatched. The germline CDR1 and CDR2 sequences are MNHEY and SVGEGT. The CDR3 reads CASSSGGTGEQYF. The CDR3 DNA is TGTGCCAGCTCGAGCGGGGGGACTGGGGAGCAGTACTTC.

This clonotype has only a few counts. This chain uses TRBV24-1 with TRBJ1-5; 8 bases are shared with TRBD1. Germline V gene data show CDR1 as KGHDR and CDR2 as SFDVKD. The CDR3 loop spans 15 amino acids. The junction had 3 bases not matched to a gene; V was cut back by 4 bases and J by 2 bases. This CDR3 reads CATSDPTGGNQPQHF. In nucleotides, the CDR3 is TGTGCCACCAGTGACCCGACAGGGGGCAATCAGCCCCAGCATTTT.

The chain links TRBV12-3 or TRBV12-4 to TRBJ1-3; D not certain. V lost 6 bases, J lost 1 base, and 13 bases lay in between. This CDR3 is 15 amino acids long. The CDR3 loop is CASSLERLSGNTIYF. DNA of the CDR3: TGTGCCAGCAGCCTGGAAAGGTTATCTGGAAACACCATATATTTT.

CDR3 residues: CASSPRADPAYNEQFF. DNA of the CDR3: TGTGCCAGCAGCCCTCGAGCGGACCCCGCATACAATGAGCAGTTCTTC. J is TRBJ2-1 and V is TRBV7-9, with a weak D call TRBD2 (5 bases). The CDR3 length is 16 residues. Germline lookup yields CDR1 SEHNR and CDR2 FQNEAQ (reference sequence). The V and J ends lost 5 bases and 4 bases respectively, with 18 bases between them. Using reference TRBV7-9 and TRBJ2-1 for the parts outside the CDR3, the full variable domain is DTGVSQNPRHKITKRGQNVTFRCDPISEHNRLYWYRQTLGQGPEFLTYFQNEAQLEKSRLLSDRFSAERPKGSFSTLEIQRTEQGDSAMYLCASSPRADPAYNEQFFGPGTRLTVL.

This chain connects TRBV24-1 to TRBJ2-1; TRBD2 aligns across 9 bases. This CDR3 has 16 amino acids. Germline V lookup: CDR1 KGHDR, CDR2 SFDVKD. Trimming removed 4 bases from V and 5 bases from J; junction bases left unmatched: 8. The chain's CDR3 is CATSDPRTSAHNEQFF. The CDR3 coding sequence is TGTGCCACCAGTGACCCCCGGACTAGCGCCCACAATGAGCAGTTCTTC.

The sample holds a few counts of this clonotype. V and J are TRBV30 and TRBJ1-2; TRBD1 is a possible D gene (6 bases). CDR1 GTSNPN and CDR2 SVGIG come from the germline V gene (reference sequence). Trimming pared 0 bases from V and 4 bases from J, leaving 12 bases between. The CDR3 contains 14 residues. CDR3 residues: CAWSVQGSAYGYTF. The CDR3, as DNA: TGTGCCTGGAGTGTACAGGGCTCTGCCTATGGCTACACCTTC.

This clonotype has more than one count but fewer than ten. J is TRBJ2-1 and V is TRBV12-3 or TRBV12-4, with 8 bases aligning to TRBD2. The CDR3 covers 17 residues. V dropped 5 bases and J dropped 0; count of bases not matched to a gene: 9. The chain's CDR3 is CASSIPSGGVSYNEQFF. DNA of the CDR3: TGTGCCAGCAGTATCCCGAGCGGGGGAGTCTCCTACAATGAGCAGTTCTTC.

The sample holds a few counts of this clonotype. The rearrangement links TRBV20-1 to TRBJ2-7, with 8 bases that match TRBD1. This CDR3 region has 14 residues. In germline, CDR1 is DFQATT, CDR2 SNEGSKA (reference sequence). J gave up 3 bases and V 2 bases, and 6 bases lay outside the gene matches. This CDR3 is CSARFPGQVYEQYF. The CDR3 DNA follows: TGCAGTGCTAGATTTCCGGGACAGGTCTACGAGCAGTACTTC.

V gene TRBV7-2 combines with J gene TRBJ1-1; 12 positions match TRBD1. The CDR3 has 15 amino acids. Germline V gene lookup returns CDR1 SGHTA and CDR2 FQGNSA. Germline trimming cut 5 bases from V and 11 bases from J; bases unmatched to any gene: 12. The CDR3 sequence is CASSPRPGQGAIAFF. The CDR3 region has the DNA TGTGCCAGCAGCCCGCGCCCGGGACAGGGGGCGATTGCTTTCTTT.

Only a few counts were recorded for this clonotype. The chain has TRBV10-3 and TRBJ2-7; D unclear. The germline V gene encodes CDR1 ENHRY and CDR2 SYGVKD. The CDR3 covers 15 residues. Trimming removed 0 bases at V and 1 base at J, with 10 bases between. The CDR3 coding sequence is TGTGCCATCAGTGAGTCTATTCGTAGTTCCTACGAGCAGTACTTC. It specifies CAISESIRSSYEQYF.

This clonotype was observed a few times. The CDR3 is CASSPLSGSSTDTQYF. Written as DNA, the CDR3 is TGTGCCAGCAGCCCCCTGAGCGGGTCTAGCACAGATACGCAGTATTTT. V and J are TRBV21-1 and TRBJ2-3; TRBD1, the table's D call, lacks a check against the DNA. TRBV21-1 is assigned pseudogene status. The CDR3 sequence is 16 residues long.

This clonotype was observed a handful of times. The chain links TRBV20-1 to TRBJ2-1; 9 bases map to TRBD2. The germline V gene encodes CDR1 DFQATT and CDR2 SNEGSKA (reference sequence). This CDR3 region has 14 residues. The V and J ends lost 4 bases and 8 bases, in that order; junction bases with no gene match: 9. The CDR3 here is CSATVAGDMHEQFF. The CDR3 DNA is TGCAGTGCTACAGTAGCGGGAGATATGCATGAGCAGTTCTTC.

This chain joins TRBV20-1 and TRBJ1-5, with 7 bases fitting TRBD1. Losses at the gene ends were 2 bases for V and 4 bases for J; bases not matched to a gene: 5. Germline lookup yields CDR1 DFQATT and CDR2 SNEGSKA (reference sequence). This CDR3 comprises 14 residues. CDR3 sequence: CSARPGTENQPQHF. Written as DNA, the CDR3 is TGCAGTGCTAGACCAGGGACAGAAAATCAGCCCCAGCATTTT.